Shown below are 17 T cell receptor beta chains from a single sample sequenced in a study of control samples from healthy donors and cancer patients. The data were produced by immunoSEQ multiplex PCR, yet TCRdb's version contains in-frame clones alone and is incomplete. Of some 170,000 clones in the sample, roughly 94% are singletons; the top ten hold 12% to 15%. Sequences were obtained from PBMCs. All receptors come from a man aged 55 to 70 with colorectal cancer.

This clone has only one observation. The genes are TRBV4-3 and TRBJ1-4; 10 nucleotides align to TRBD1. With V trimmed by 0 bases and J by 6 bases, 7 bases remained unmatched. Germline V CDR1 and CDR2: LGHNA, YSLEER. The CDR3 contains 17 residues. The CDR3 DNA is TGCGCCAGCAGCCAAGAGAGTGGGGGACAGGGGTATGAAAAACTGTTTTTT. Translated: CASSQESGGQGYEKLFF.

The chain recombines TRBV5-5 with TRBJ1-1; D is ambiguous. V was pared by 4 bases and J by 2 bases, with 3 bases between. Germline V gene lookup returns CDR1 SGHKS and CDR2 YYEKEE (reference sequence). The CDR3 consists of 11 residues. Written as DNA, the CDR3 is TGTGCCAGCAGCCCAAACACTGAAGCTTTCTTT. Its protein product is CASSPNTEAFF.

V is TRBV4-1 and J is TRBJ1-4; D is unresolved. The length of the CDR3 is 17 residues. Germline CDR1 MGHRA, CDR2 YSYEKL. Trimming removed 4 bases at V and 5 bases at J, with 20 bases between. CDR3 sequence: CASSPPTGGLTNEKLFF. The CDR3 DNA is TGCGCCAGCAGCCCCCCTACCGGCGGACTGACGAATGAAAAACTGTTTTTT.

This chain joins TRBV5-1 and TRBJ2-1, with 7 nucleotides matching TRBD2. The germline V gene encodes CDR1 SGHRS and CDR2 YFSETQ. Losses at the gene ends were 3 bases for V and 2 bases for J; bases not matched to a gene: 11. The CDR3 runs to 17 residues. This CDR3 reads CASSWGILAETYNEQFF. DNA for the CDR3: TGCGCCAGCAGCTGGGGAATTCTAGCGGAGACCTACAATGAGCAGTTCTTC.

The gene calls are TRBV19 and TRBJ1-6; D is ambiguous. Trimming pared 3 bases from V and 8 bases from J, leaving 8 bases between. The CDR3 totals 13 residues. Per the germline V gene, CDR1 is LNHDA and CDR2 is SQIVND (reference sequence). The CDR3 region is CASSIQADSPLHF. CDR3 nucleotides: TGTGCCAGTAGTATCCAGGCGGATTCACCCCTCCACTTT.

The rearrangement joins TRBV6-2 or TRBV6-3 to TRBJ2-7; perhaps TRBD1 as D (6 bases). V lost 5 bases to trimming and J lost 2 bases, with 13 bases between them. In germline, CDR1 is MNHEY, CDR2 SVGEGT. The CDR3 has 14 amino acids. The CDR3 region is CASSRTVPTYEQYF. The CDR3 nucleotides read TGTGCCAGCAGTCGGACAGTACCCACCTACGAGCAGTACTTC.

The CDR3 loop is CATGTSRGTQYF. The CDR3 DNA follows: TGTGCCACCGGGACTAGCCGGGGGACCCAGTACTTC. The V and J genes are TRBV12-3 or TRBV12-4 and TRBJ2-5; 9 bases agree with TRBD2. Germline trimming cut 10 bases from V and 7 bases from J; bases unmatched to any gene: 7. The CDR3 totals 12 residues.

This chain uses TRBV6-2 or TRBV6-3 with TRBJ2-7; either TRBD1 or TRBD2 may supply D (5 bases each). Germline values: CDR1 MNHEY, CDR2 SVGEGT. CDR3 length: 13 residues. Deletions cut 2 bases from V and 5 bases from J, with 10 bases between. This CDR3 is CASSYDRGHEQYF. Here the CDR3 DNA reads TGTGCCAGCAGTTACGACAGAGGGCACGAGCAGTACTTC.

The chain couples TRBV25-1 to TRBJ1-2; D is unresolved. The ends were cut back, 4 bases at V and 3 bases at J, with 18 bases in the middle. The CDR3 is 16 amino acids. From germline, CDR1 is MGHDK and CDR2 SYGVNS. The CDR3 spells CASSGPATSPYYGYTF. In nucleotides, the CDR3 is TGTGCCAGCAGTGGGCCAGCCACATCCCCCTACTATGGCTACACCTTC.

The V call is TRBV7-6, the J call TRBJ2-2; D is ambiguous. This CDR3 contains 13 residues. V was cut by 5 bases and J by 8 bases, with 12 bases left in between. Germline-derived CDR1 and CDR2 are SGHVS and FNYEAQ. CDR3 sequence (DNA): TGTGCCAGCAGCCGGATCTCATCGGGGGAGCTGTTTTTT. Encoded protein: CASSRISSGELFF.

The rearrangement uses TRBV7-2 and TRBJ1-3; D is unclear. Trimming shortened V by 4 bases and J by 5 bases, and 18 bases separated the two germline ends. CDR3 length: 16 amino acids. The germline gives CDR1 SGHTA, CDR2 FQGNSA. CDR3 sequence (DNA): TGTGCCAGCAGCTGGCCCGGGGTATCTGGTAGAAACACCATATATTTT. Amino acid sequence: CASSWPGVSGRNTIYF. Complete variable domain (other parts from reference TRBV7-2 and TRBJ1-3): GAGVSQSPSNKVTEKGKDVELRCDPISGHTALYWYRQSLGQGLEFLIYFQGNSAPDKSGLPSDRFSAERTGGSVSTLTIQRTQQEDSAVYLCASSWPGVSGRNTIYFGEGSWLTVV.

V gene TRBV29-1 combines with J gene TRBJ1-1; possible D gene TRBD1, 5 bases. Trimming shortened V by 4 bases and J by 4 bases, and 10 bases separated the two germline ends. CDR3 size: 12 residues. Per the germline V gene, CDR1 is SQVTM and CDR2 is ANQGSEA. As DNA, the CDR3 is TGCAGCGTTGGATGGGGGGTCACTGAAGCTTTCTTT. This codes for CSVGWGVTEAFF.

The chain has TRBV5-1 and TRBJ2-1; TRBD2 aligns across 11 bases. Trimming removed 0 bases from V and 5 bases from J; junction bases left unmatched: 4. CDR1 and CDR2 (germline): SGHRS, YFSETQ. The CDR3 extends over 16 amino acids. CDR3 sequence reads: CASSLASGGRNNEQFF. The CDR3 coding sequence is TGCGCCAGCAGCTTGGCTAGCGGGGGGCGGAACAATGAGCAGTTCTTC.

The rearrangement joins TRBV6-2 or TRBV6-3 to TRBJ1-5; D uncertain. Germline-derived CDR1 and CDR2 are MNHEY and SVGEGT. The CDR3 is 13 amino acids. The V end was cut by 5 bases, the J end by 0 bases, with 5 bases between. CDR3 in DNA: TGTGCCAGCAGTACCTATAGCAATCAGCCCCAGCATTTT. Translation gives CASSTYSNQPQHF.

This chain links TRBV30 with TRBJ2-7, with a weak D call TRBD2 (5 bases). There are 15 residues in the CDR3. Germline CDR1 GTSNPN, CDR2 SVGIG (reference sequence). The germline V and J ends were trimmed by 3 bases and 1 base, with 16 bases remaining between them. The DNA for the CDR3 is TGTGCCTGGAGGGGAGAACGGAACCCGTCCTACGAGCAGTACTTC. It specifies CAWRGERNPSYEQYF. Full variable domain (missing parts from reference TRBV30 and TRBJ2-7): SQTIHQWPATLVQPVGSPLSLECTVEGTSNPNLYWYRQAAGRGLQLLFYSVGIGQISSEVPQNLSASRPQDRQFILSSKKLLLSDSGFYLCAWRGERNPSYEQYFGPGTRLTVT.

The chain combines TRBV27 with TRBJ2-2, with unresolved D. V lost 3 bases and J lost 6, with 5 bases in between. There are 12 residues in the CDR3. Looked up from germline, CDR1 is MNHEY and CDR2 is SMNVEV (reference sequence). The CDR3 DNA sequence: TGTGCCAGCAGTTTTTTCCCCGGGGAGCTGTTTTTT. The encoded protein is CASSFFPGELFF.

This chain links TRBV24-1 with TRBJ1-5; D not resolved. CDR1 and CDR2 (germline): KGHDR, SFDVKD. V lost 4 bases to trimming and J lost 1 base, with 10 bases between them. The CDR3 runs to 15 residues. The CDR3 nucleotides are TGTGCCACCAGTGAAACGGGTGGAAGCAATCAGCCCCAGCATTTT. Its protein is CATSETGGSNQPQHF.